The clone carrying this T cell receptor beta chain came up many times. Its antigen remains unidentified. V was clipped by 2 bases and J by 6 bases; unmatched bases: 2. The CDR3 sequence is 13 residues long. Germline assignment: CDR1 SGHDT and CDR2 YYEEEE. 5'RACE generated cDNA with 10-nucleotide random UMIs. MiXCR, applied by TCRdb to the 5' RACE reads, yields one record per CDR3 protein. The sample shows tens of thousands of distinct CDR3 sequences, about 2.5% of them seen only once. The data belong to a study of neurological immune-mediated disorders. Whole-study findings and limits: HTLV-1-associated myelopathy had the most TCR clonal expansion, whereas multiple sclerosis had the least (lower than in healthy controls).

The specimen sequenced was PBMCs. The TCR originated in a man between 50 and 59 years old with multiple sclerosis. The chain uses TRBV5-6 and TRBJ1-2; 9 bases agree with TRBD1. In nucleotides, the CDR3 is TGTGCCAGCAGCTTTGGGACAGGGCATGGCTACACCTTC. Protein product: CASSFGTGHGYTF.